Listed below are T cell receptor beta chains from one sample, sequenced in a study of human T cells and chemical hapten exposure. One entry per CDR3 protein results from TCRdb running MiXCR on the RACE reads. The sample has about 51,000 distinct CDR3 sequences; roughly 8.8% are singletons. The source was whole blood, collected in connection with sensitization to the hapten diphenylcyclopropenone (DPC). Receptor source: a woman aged 40 to 49 with alopecia areata. Some clones in this sample may be carry-over from other donors' samples. The CDR3 runs from the conserved cysteine through the conserved F or W. A D gene is named only where the DNA matches it firmly. The listing skips clone size in some rows; elsewhere it reads once, few, many or a size class.

d_gene	abundance	len	v_gene	j_gene	CDR3nt	CDR3aa
TRBD1	many	15	TRBV9	TRBJ2-3	TGTGCCAGCAGCTTGGGACAGTTTAGCACAGATACGCAGTATTTT	CASSLGQFSTDTQYF
TRBD1	once	15	TRBV4-2	TRBJ1-1	TGTGCCAGCAGCCGAGCGGGACAGGAAAACACTGAAGCTTTCTTT	CASSRAGQENTEAFF
-	-	15	TRBV5-1	TRBJ1-1	TGCGCCAGCAGCCCCCGGGACCCTTGGGAAACTGAAGCTTTCTTT	CASSPRDPWETEAFF
-	-	14	TRBV25-1	TRBJ1-1	TGTGCCAGCAGTCCAGGGGTATGGGACACTGAAGCTTTCTTT	CASSPGVWDTEAFF
TRBD2	medium-sized	18	TRBV5-1	TRBJ2-1	TGCGCCAGCAGCTCGGGACTAGCGGGCCCCAGCTCCTACAATGAGCAGTTCTTC	CASSSGLAGPSSYNEQFF
-	many	11	TRBV29-1	TRBJ1-1	TGCAGCGCCGTAATGGGCACTGAAGCTTTCTTT	CSAVMGTEAFF
TRBD1	-	15	TRBV27	TRBJ1-4	TGTGCCAGCAGTCGCGAGGGGACAGGGAATGAAAAACTGTTTTTT	CASSREGTGNEKLFF
-	-	14	TRBV28	TRBJ1-5	TGTGCCAGCAGTTCTCCGGGGGGCGGGCGGCCCCAGCATTTT	CASSSPGGGRPQHF
-	many	19	TRBV5-1	TRBJ2-3	TGCGCCAGCAGCTTGGCCGTGGAGGGGGCTCTACCTGCCACAGATACGCAGTATTTT	CASSLAVEGALPATDTQYF
TRBD1	few	16	TRBV28	TRBJ1-5	TGTGCCAGCAGTCCGACCAGACAGGGACACAATCAGCCCCAGCATTTT	CASSPTRQGHNQPQHF
-	-	15	TRBV7-9	TRBJ1-4	TGTGCCAGCTGCTACGACAGGCGGAGGAATGAAAAACTGTTTTTT	CASCYDRRRNEKLFF
-	few	13	TRBV20-1	TRBJ2-7	TGCAGTGCTAGGGGGCAGGACTTCTACGAGCAGTACTTC	CSARGQDFYEQYF
TRBD1	-	14	TRBV9	TRBJ1-1	TGTGCCAGCGATAGGACAGGGGCGAACACTGAAGCTTTCTTT	CASDRTGANTEAFF
TRBD1	few	17	TRBV27	TRBJ2-6	TGTGCCAGCAGCCCAAGGACAGGGAGAGTCGGGGCCAACGTCCTGACTTTC	CASSPRTGRVGANVLTF
TRBD2	many	18	TRBV7-2	TRBJ2-3	TGTGCCAGCAGCTCGCGACTAGCGGGGGGGCTAACGATAGATACGCAGTATTTT	CASSSRLAGGLTIDTQYF
-	many	15	TRBV27	TRBJ2-7	TGTGCCAGCAGTCTTAGGTGGCTGGACCTCTACGAGCAGTACTTC	CASSLRWLDLYEQYF
-	many	16	TRBV11-3	TRBJ2-1	TGTGCCAGCAGCGAAGCCCGGGGGAGCTCCTACAATGAGCAGTTCTTC	CASSEARGSSYNEQFF
-	few	12	TRBV10-3	TRBJ1-4	TGTGCCATCAGTGCGTCGACTGAAAAACTGTTTTTT	CAISASTEKLFF
-	-	15	TRBV9	TRBJ1-6	TGTGCCAGCAGCGTGGCAACCTCGCGGAATTCACCCCTCCACTTT	CASSVATSRNSPLHF
-	-	15	TRBV28	TRBJ2-2	TGTGCCAGCAGTCGGGCAGGGTCGAACACCGGGGAGCTGTTTTTT	CASSRAGSNTGELFF
TRBD1	many	14	TRBV10-3	TRBJ2-7	TGTGCCATCAGTGATAAGGGGACAGTCTACGAGCAGTACTTC	CAISDKGTVYEQYF
-	few	13	TRBV29-1	TRBJ1-5	TGCAGCGTTGGAGGGAGGTCCGGTCAGCCCCAGCATTTT	CSVGGRSGQPQHF
TRBD2	many	16	TRBV6-1	TRBJ2-3	TGTGCCAGCAGCCTGGGCGGGACTAGCTTGGCAGATACGCAGTATTTT	CASSLGGTSLADTQYF
-	-	13	TRBV20-1	TRBJ2-7	TGCAGTGCTACCGGGCAGCACGACTACGAGCAGTACTTC	CSATGQHDYEQYF
TRBD1	-	14	TRBV7-9	TRBJ1-1	TGTGCCAGCAGCTTAGTGGACAGGGAGACTGAAGCTTTCTTT	CASSLVDRETEAFF
TRBD2	many	16	TRBV4-1	TRBJ2-2	TGCGCCAGCAGCCGCACTAGCGGCCTAATCACCGGGGAGCTGTTTTTT	CASSRTSGLITGELFF
-	many	18	TRBV15	TRBJ2-6	TGTGCCACCAGCAGAGATCGTCTAGTAGGAGGTGGGGCCAACGTCCTGACTTTC	CATSRDRLVGGGANVLTF
-	many	13	TRBV5-1	TRBJ2-7	TGCGCCAGCAATCAAGGGGTTTCCTACGAGCAGTACTTC	CASNQGVSYEQYF
TRBD1	few	16	TRBV11-2	TRBJ1-1	TGTGCCAGCAGCCGAGGATTGGGACAGGGAAACACTGAAGCTTTCTTT	CASSRGLGQGNTEAFF
-	-	15	TRBV24-1	TRBJ2-5	TGTGCCACCAGTGATTTGCGTGAAGGAGGGGAGACCCAGTACTTC	CATSDLREGGETQYF
TRBD1	-	13	TRBV2	TRBJ2-3	TGTGCCAGCAGTGACAGGGGGCCAGATACGCAGTATTTT	CASSDRGPDTQYF
-	-	13	TRBV7-6	TRBJ2-7	TGTGCCAGCAGCCCTGACGGATCCTACGAGCAGTACTTC	CASSPDGSYEQYF
-	few	14	TRBV4-1	TRBJ1-2	TGCGCCAGCAGCCAAACGGGGTCAGACTATGGCTACACCTTC	CASSQTGSDYGYTF
-	many	13	TRBV18	TRBJ1-5	TGTGCCAGCTCACAAGGAGATAATCAGCCCCAGCATTTT	CASSQGDNQPQHF
-	few	13	TRBV20-1	TRBJ2-7	TGCAGTGCTAGAGTCGGTGAGGTCTACGAGCAGTACTTC	CSARVGEVYEQYF
-	few	15	TRBV21-1	TRBJ1-3	TGTGCCAGCAGCTACAGGGGGCTAGGAGGAAACACCATATATTTT	CASSYRGLGGNTIYF
-	few	12	TRBV28	TRBJ2-7	TGTGCCAGCAGTTCCCCGGGGGTAGGGGGGTACTTC	CASSSPGVGGYF
TRBD2	few	16	TRBV7-2	TRBJ2-5	TGTGCCAGCAGCTTAGGACTAGCGGGGGAAAGCGCGACCCAGTACTTC	CASSLGLAGESATQYF
-	few	11	TRBV20-1	TRBJ2-3	TGCAGTGCTAGGACCGGAGATACGCAGTATTTT	CSARTGDTQYF
-	many	14	TRBV12-3/TRBV12-4	TRBJ2-3	TGTGCCAGCAATAGTTACGGGGTCACAGATACGCAGTATTTT	CASNSYGVTDTQYF
TRBD1	many	13	TRBV7-9	TRBJ2-5	TGTGCCAGCAGCCCCAGGGGGCCAGAGACCCAGTACTTC	CASSPRGPETQYF
TRBD1	-	14	TRBV15	TRBJ2-7	TGTGCCACCAGCAGAGGACAGGGAAAAATGGGGCAGTACTTC	CATSRGQGKMGQYF
TRBD1	many	15	TRBV29-1	TRBJ2-2	TGCAGCGTTTGGGACAGCGGAAAGGGGGCCGGGGAGCTGTTTTTT	CSVWDSGKGAGELFF
-	-	13	TRBV27	TRBJ2-3	TGTGCCAGTAGGCCTAGTTCCACAGATACGCAGTATTTT	CASRPSSTDTQYF
TRBD1	many	13	TRBV7-2	TRBJ1-2	TGTGCCAGCAGCTCCCCAGGGGGGTATGGCTACACCTTC	CASSSPGGYGYTF
TRBD1	few	14	TRBV12-3/TRBV12-4	TRBJ2-7	TGTGCCAGCAGTACCGGGACAGGGCGTTACGAGCAGTACTTC	CASSTGTGRYEQYF
-	few	15	TRBV6-1	TRBJ2-7	TGTGCCAGCAGTGAAGCTGTAGGGGAATCCTACGAGCAGTACTTC	CASSEAVGESYEQYF
-	-	12	TRBV2	TRBJ2-1	TGTGCCAGTGGATTGACCTACAATGAGCAGTTCTTC	CASGLTYNEQFF